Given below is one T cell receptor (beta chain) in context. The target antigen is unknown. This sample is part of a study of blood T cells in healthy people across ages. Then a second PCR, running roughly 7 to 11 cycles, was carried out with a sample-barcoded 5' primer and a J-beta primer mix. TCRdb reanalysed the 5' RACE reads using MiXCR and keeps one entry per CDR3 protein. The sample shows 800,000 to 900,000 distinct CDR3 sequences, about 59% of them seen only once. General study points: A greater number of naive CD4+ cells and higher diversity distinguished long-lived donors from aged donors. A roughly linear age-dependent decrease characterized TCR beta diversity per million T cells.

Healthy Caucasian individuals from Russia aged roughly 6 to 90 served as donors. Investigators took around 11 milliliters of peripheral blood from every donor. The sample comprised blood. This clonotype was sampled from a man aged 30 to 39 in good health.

CDR3 sequence (DNA): TGTGCCAGCGGCGGACACGAGCAGTACTTC. Its protein product is CASGGHEQYF. The chain employs TRBV2 and TRBJ2-7, with D unresolved. Germline CDR1 and CDR2: SNHLY and FYNNEI. V lost 8 bases, J lost 5 bases, and 7 bases lay in between. CDR3 length: 10 residues.